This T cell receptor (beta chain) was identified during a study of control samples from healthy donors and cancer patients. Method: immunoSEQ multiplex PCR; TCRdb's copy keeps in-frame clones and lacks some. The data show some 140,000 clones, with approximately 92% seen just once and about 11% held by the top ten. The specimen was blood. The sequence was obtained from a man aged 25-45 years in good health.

CDR3: CASRRGQGAYEQYF. In DNA form, the CDR3 reads TGTGCCAGCAGACGGGGACAGGGGGCTTACGAGCAGTACTTC. V usage is TRBV28 and J usage is TRBJ2-7; 12 bases are a match to TRBD1. V gave up 6 bases and J gave up 4 bases; unmatched junction bases: 4. This CDR3 has 14 amino acids. CDR1 and CDR2 from the germline V gene are MDHEN and SYDVKM.